The clone carrying this T cell receptor beta chain showed up just once. The target antigen is unknown. Unrecorded immune exposures were likely, despite nominal health at sampling. The PCR ran on 60 Vbeta and 13 Jbeta primers. Original methodology: Roughly 10 million shared chains were among the roughly 80 million unique TCR beta chains that a later analysis counted. Some clones are missing from TCRdb's copy, which holds only in-frame ones; the method was immunoSEQ multiplex PCR. That table furnishes V, J and clone size, whereas the DNA furnished D and trimming. The sample has about 160,000 clones; 70% to 90% are singletons. V lost 5 bases and J lost 0, with 11 bases in between. The length of the CDR3 is 15 residues. Germline values: CDR1 SEHNR, CDR2 FQNEAQ (reference sequence). The sample originates from a study of cytomegalovirus exposure and HLA in healthy donors. Overall study results and limits: It is likely that the observed cluster of highly shared sequence variants was a sequencing artifact. Cytomegalovirus status was reportedly diagnosed by the classifier with high specificity and sensitivity.

This receptor was taken from a young woman in good health and CMV-seronegative. The chain couples TRBV7-9 to TRBJ1-3; weak D call: TRBD1 (6 bases). Sequenced sample: PBMCs. DNA for the CDR3: TGTGCCAGCAGCCCGGGGGGCACCTCTGGAAACACCATATATTTT. As protein: CASSPGGTSGNTIYF.